This note documents a single T cell receptor (beta chain) sequence. This clone has just a few counts. It has no known antigen specificity. It has no much larger one-base neighbor in the sample; base qualities were not kept. Genomic DNA was isolated from the sorted cells so that the TCRbeta CDR3 region could be sequenced. The immunoSEQ Assay was used for sequencing of TCRbeta CDR3 regions. TCRdb carries this immuneACCESS record with in-frame sequences only. Its versions omit some clonotypes, under half of them owing to an unresolved V gene in the studies checked, with the rest unexplained. This sample gives tens of thousands of clones in total; 80% to 90% of them show up just once. The ten top clones hold approximately 14% of the sample. The trial excluded patients who had a history of autoimmune disease or were on systemic immunosuppression. Peripheral blood for TCR sequencing was drawn from every dose cohort at baseline, at cycle 4 day 1 and at cycle 7 day 1. Samples were obtained from an open-label, multicenter, first-in-human phase I dose-escalation trial of ivuxolimab. Adults with locally advanced or metastatic melanoma, renal cell, hepatocellular, or head and neck squamous cell carcinoma were enrolled in the trial. Before TCR sequencing, CD4+ and CD8+ T cells were separately sorted from peripheral blood.

The sample is drawn from a study of OX40 agonist ivuxolimab in advanced cancers. At the level of the whole study: The costimulatory receptor OX40 (CD134) was targeted by ivuxolimab, a fully human IgG2 agonistic monoclonal antibody. Intravenous ivuxolimab was administered to patients every 2 weeks at six dose levels: 0.01, 0.1, 0.3, 1.5, 3 and 10 mg/kg. The paper describes the monotherapy dose-escalation part (N ≈ 51 patients) of the phase I trial of ivuxolimab. In the dose-escalation cohort, approximately 83% of patients were male, and the mean age was 60 years with a range of roughly 23 to 79. Partial responses occurred in three dose-escalation patients: two with cutaneous melanoma and one with hepatocellular carcinoma. Prior anti-PD-1, anti-PD-L1 or anti-CTLA-4 therapy was permitted, and less than 45% of dose-escalation patients had received checkpoint inhibitors. The purpose of peripheral TCRbeta sequencing was to test whether ivuxolimab changed TCR sequence diversity and led to clonal T-cell expansion. Of the 50 to 55 patients in dose escalation, 19 had hepatocellular carcinoma, roughly 15 had melanoma, 9 had renal cell carcinoma and 9 had head and neck cancer. Broad study findings and their caveats: At doses of 0.1 to 3.0 mg/kg, clonal expansion of both CD4+ and CD8+ blood T cells was observed from baseline to week 6. After ivuxolimab, more expanded clones were found on average in CD8+ T cells than in CD4+ T cells. Low levels of normalized T-cell clonal expansion were also seen in some nonresponding patients. The antigen specificity of the peripheral T cells that underwent clonal expansion was not determined. In the 0.1-3.0 mg/kg groups, partial responders were among the patients with the lowest normalized peripheral clonal expansion, particularly in CD8+ T cells.

V gives up 4 bases and J gives up 4 bases, and the segment between their germline ends measures 7 bases. There are 13 amino acids in the CDR3, from cysteine to phenylalanine inclusive. Just the 39-base CDR3 DNA is kept, in frame starting at base 1. CDR1 and CDR2, looked up from the germline V gene, are SGHTA and FQGTGA. The sample consisted of CD4+ or CD8+ T cells sorted from blood, taken in a trial of the OX40 agonist ivuxolimab. The TCR was taken from an adult with an advanced solid tumor such as melanoma, head and neck, liver or kidney cancer. Recombination connected TRBV7-3 to TRBJ2-2; no D gene can be assigned with confidence. CDR3 sequence: CASSSMATGELFF. The DNA sequence is given as TGTGCCAGCAGCTCTATGGCCACCGGGGAGCTGTTTTTT.